A selection of T cell receptor beta chains follows, all from one sample in a study of blood T cell repertoires in COVID-19. Clones were read by immunoSEQ multiplex PCR, and TCRdb kept only the in-frame ones, dropping some. The table has 250,000 to 300,000 clones, around nine tenths seen once. The sequenced sample consisted of peripheral blood. These receptors were taken from a woman aged 25 to 39 with COVID-19, enrolled during active disease. The CDR3 runs from the conserved cysteine through the conserved F or W. A D gene is named only where the DNA matches it firmly. The size field is filled for only some rows; it gives once, few, many or a size class.

clone_size	j_call	v_call	d_call	cdr3_aa	cdr3_nt
-	TRBJ1-5	TRBV2	TRBD1	CASSATGQFNQPQHF	TGTGCCAGCAGTGCGACAGGGCAATTCAATCAGCCCCAGCATTTT
once	TRBJ2-5	TRBV9	TRBD2	CASSIGAGGNQETQYF	TGTGCCAGCAGCATAGGAGCGGGAGGCAACCAAGAGACCCAGTACTTC
-	TRBJ1-5	TRBV28	-	CASSFGGGGSQPQHF	TGTGCCAGCAGTTTCGGGGGAGGAGGGAGTCAGCCCCAGCATTTT
-	TRBJ1-2	TRBV9	-	CASERTGRGIGYTF	TGTGCCTCCGAGCGTACAGGGAGAGGAATCGGCTACACCTTC
-	TRBJ1-6	TRBV27	-	CASSLISGGVENSPLHF	TGTGCCAGCAGTTTAATCTCAGGAGGGGTGGAAAATTCACCCCTCCACTTT
once	TRBJ1-5	TRBV2	-	CATRGTPLSNQPQHF	TGTGCCACCCGGGGAACACCACTTAGCAATCAGCCCCAGCATTTT
few	TRBJ2-1	TRBV7-3	TRBD2	CASSKAGTYNEQFF	TGTGCCAGCAGCAAAGCGGGAACCTACAATGAGCAGTTCTTC
-	TRBJ2-3	TRBV6-5	-	CASSLGGSTDTQYF	TGTGCCAGCAGCCTAGGGGGAAGCACAGATACGCAGTATTTT
-	TRBJ2-1	TRBV29-1	TRBD1	CSVEDQTGTVRFF	TGCAGCGTTGAAGACCAGACAGGGACGGTCCGGTTCTTC
-	TRBJ2-1	TRBV7-9	-	CASSRSGRPLFF	TGTGCCAGCAGCCGTTCCGGCAGGCCGCTGTTCTTC
-	TRBJ1-6	TRBV7-2	TRBD1	CASSWTGRDNSPLHF	TGTGCCAGCAGTTGGACAGGGCGGGATAATTCACCCCTCCACTTT
-	TRBJ1-2	TRBV10-1	-	CASSDRNYGYTF	TGCGCCAGCAGTGACAGAAACTATGGCTACACCTTC
-	TRBJ2-5	TRBV4-1	-	CASSQDLTGGETQYF	TGCGCCAGCAGCCAAGATCTGACAGGCGGAGAGACCCAGTACTTC
-	TRBJ2-7	TRBV29-1	-	CSVEGGLGEQYF	TGCAGCGTTGAAGGGGGGCTAGGGGAGCAGTACTTC
-	TRBJ2-7	TRBV5-4	TRBD2	CASSLGSGSSYEQYF	TGTGCCAGCAGCTTGGGAAGCGGGAGCTCCTACGAGCAGTACTTC
-	TRBJ2-2	TRBV18	-	CASSPGSDTGELFF	TGTGCCAGCTCCCCCGGGTCAGACACCGGGGAGCTGTTTTTT
-	TRBJ2-5	TRBV4-1	-	CASSQERHTQYF	TGCGCCAGCAGCCAAGAGAGGCATACCCAGTACTTC
-	TRBJ2-2	TRBV30	TRBD2	CACLADTGELFF	TGTGCCTGCCTAGCGGACACCGGGGAGCTGTTTTTT
-	TRBJ2-2	TRBV10-3	TRBD2	CAISGHSGRDAGELFF	TGTGCCATCAGTGGACATAGCGGGAGGGATGCCGGGGAGCTGTTTTTT
few	TRBJ1-2	TRBV19	-	CASSKDPDLDYGYTF	TGTGCCAGTAGTAAAGACCCAGATCTTGACTATGGCTACACCTTC
-	TRBJ2-5	TRBV11-1	TRBD1	CASSPRTGQETQYF	TGTGCCAGCAGCCCGCGGACAGGCCAAGAGACCCAGTACTTC
few	TRBJ1-6	TRBV27	TRBD1	CASSVQGLYNSPLHF	TGTGCCAGCAGCGTACAGGGGCTCTATAATTCACCCCTCCACTTT
-	TRBJ1-3	TRBV5-5	-	CASSLAVDTIYF	TGTGCCAGCAGCTTGGCCGTTGACACCATATATTTT
-	TRBJ2-2	TRBV12-3/TRBV12-4	-	CASRSSPGGELFF	TGTGCCAGCAGGAGCTCTCCCGGCGGGGAGCTGTTTTTT
-	TRBJ1-2	TRBV5-1	TRBD1	CASSPGTGSGYTF	TGCGCCAGCAGTCCCGGGACAGGGTCTGGCTACACCTTC
-	TRBJ2-1	TRBV24-1	TRBD1	CATSERGTGKYNEQFF	TGTGCCACCAGTGAACGTGGGACAGGGAAATACAATGAGCAGTTCTTC
-	TRBJ2-5	TRBV2	-	CASSEETGSGETQYF	TGTGCCAGCAGTGAAGAAACAGGGAGTGGTGAGACCCAGTACTTC
-	TRBJ2-3	TRBV2	-	CATGAGVDTQYF	TGTGCCACAGGGGCAGGGGTCGATACGCAGTATTTT
few	TRBJ2-7	TRBV7-2	TRBD1	CASSEAGGYEQYF	TGTGCCAGCAGCGAAGCAGGGGGCTACGAGCAGTACTTC
-	TRBJ1-3	TRBV2	-	CASSGSAGTGNTIYF	TGTGCCAGCAGTGGGTCAGCAGGAACTGGAAACACCATATATTTT
once	TRBJ1-6	TRBV27	-	CASRPYPGQPTYNSPLHF	TGTGCCAGCAGGCCATACCCCGGACAGCCAACTTATAATTCACCCCTCCACTTT
once	TRBJ2-1	TRBV6-2/TRBV6-3	TRBD2	CASSPLTTSGLTYNEQFF	TGTGCCAGCAGTCCGCTGACGACTAGCGGACTAACCTACAATGAGCAGTTCTTC
-	TRBJ2-3	TRBV5-1	-	CASSASGTDTQYF	TGCGCCAGCAGCGCCTCGGGCACAGATACGCAGTATTTT
-	TRBJ2-3	TRBV5-4	-	CASSDTGFTDTQYF	TGTGCCAGCAGCGATACAGGGTTCACAGATACGCAGTATTTT
many	TRBJ2-1	TRBV6-4	TRBD2	CASSRTSGEHNEQFF	TGTGCCAGCAGCCGGACTAGCGGGGAGCACAATGAGCAGTTCTTC
-	TRBJ2-7	TRBV6-5	TRBD2	CASTLSGSSYEQYF	TGTGCCAGCACCCTTAGCGGGAGCTCCTACGAGCAGTACTTC
few	TRBJ1-4	TRBV5-5	TRBD1	CASSFNRGSSNEKLFF	TGTGCCAGCAGCTTTAACAGGGGAAGTTCGAATGAAAAACTGTTTTTT
-	TRBJ2-3	TRBV10-2	TRBD2	CASSEPLTTLAGADTQYF	TGCGCCAGCAGTGAGCCCCTAACCACACTAGCGGGAGCAGATACGCAGTATTTT
-	TRBJ2-1	TRBV2	-	CASPTGSSYNEQFF	TGTGCCAGTCCTACAGGGAGCTCCTACAATGAGCAGTTCTTC
-	TRBJ1-4	TRBV5-1	-	CASSLGPGANEKLFF	TGCGCCAGCAGCTTGGGCCCAGGGGCTAATGAAAAACTGTTTTTT
-	TRBJ2-1	TRBV6-5	TRBD1	CASSFFRGHSYNEQFF	TGTGCCAGCAGTTTCTTCAGGGGGCACTCCTACAATGAGCAGTTCTTC
once	TRBJ1-1	TRBV6-5	TRBD1	CASSYGTGTEAFF	TGTGCCAGCAGTTACGGGACAGGGACTGAAGCTTTCTTT
-	TRBJ2-2	TRBV28	-	CASSLTGNTGELFF	TGTGCCAGCAGCCTGACAGGGAACACCGGGGAGCTGTTTTTT
-	TRBJ2-5	TRBV7-2	TRBD2	CASSRGLAGETQYF	TGTGCCAGCAGCAGGGGACTAGCGGGAGAGACCCAGTACTTC
-	TRBJ2-1	TRBV6-1	-	CASSDLHNEQFF	TGTGCCAGCAGTGACCTTCACAATGAGCAGTTCTTC
-	TRBJ2-1	TRBV6-5	TRBD2	CASKVAGGSYNEQFF	TGTGCCAGCAAGGTAGCGGGGGGCTCCTACAATGAGCAGTTCTTC